This T cell receptor beta chain was profiled in a study of CD8+ T cells in alopecia areata. V lost 7 bases and J 1 base, leaving 4 bases between the germline ends. Germline loops: CDR1 MNHEY, CDR2 SVGAGI. This CDR3 is 11 amino acids long. Isolated RNA was reverse transcribed into cDNA used as the sequencing template. Method: immunoSEQ multiplex PCR; TCRdb's copy keeps in-frame clones and lacks some. The data contain 160,000 or so clones, just over 65% of them singletons. The receptor's source is a human donor with alopecia areata. The chain uses TRBV6-5 and TRBJ1-1; D remains unclear. The input for sequencing was CD8+ T cells sorted from blood, taken at week 0. The CDR3 DNA is TGTGCCAGCATAGGGAACACTGAAGCTTTCTTT. Translation: CASIGNTEAFF.